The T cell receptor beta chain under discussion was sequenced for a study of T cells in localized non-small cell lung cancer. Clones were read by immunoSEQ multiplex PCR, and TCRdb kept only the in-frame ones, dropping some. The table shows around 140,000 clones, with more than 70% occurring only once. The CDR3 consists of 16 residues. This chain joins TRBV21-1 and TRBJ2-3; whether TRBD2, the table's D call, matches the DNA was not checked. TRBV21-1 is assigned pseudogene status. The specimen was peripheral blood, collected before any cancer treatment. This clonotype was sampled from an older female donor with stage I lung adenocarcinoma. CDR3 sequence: CASPPEGSRDTDTQYF. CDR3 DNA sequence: TGTGCCAGCCCTCCGGAGGGGTCAAGGGACACAGATACGCAGTATTTT.